The 14 T cell receptor beta chains given below trace back to one sample, sequenced in a study of T cell repertoires in cytomegalovirus infection (dated by TCRdb to between 2018 and 2021). The sequencing machine was an Illumina HiSeq 1500. TCRdb redid the processing of the public reads, applying fastp at Q25 and MiXCR, and retained in-frame beta chains. When rows share a CDR3 protein, they turn into one entry using the most common DNA and genes. The sample table shows about 250,000 distinct CDR3 sequences, and around an eighth are seen once. 1.6% of the sample rests with the top ten. The sequenced material came from PBMCs. These receptors were taken from a human donor in good health (CMV status not recorded). Some clones in this sample may be carry-over from other donors' samples.

The gene calls are TRBV20-1 and TRBJ2-3; no reliable D call. The CDR3 loop spans 14 amino acids. V lost 1 base to trimming and J lost 0 bases, with 8 bases between them. Germline lookup yields CDR1 DFQATT and CDR2 SNEGSKA (reference sequence). Here the CDR3 reads CSARATLSTDTQYF. In nucleotides, the CDR3 is TGCAGTGCTAGAGCGACCCTAAGCACAGATACGCAGTATTTT.

Many counts were recorded for this clonotype. This sequence joins TRBV28 and TRBJ1-1, with D maybe TRBD1 (5 bases). Trimming left V 1 base short and J 5 bases short, with 8 bases between. CDR3 size: 13 residues. Germline CDR1 and CDR2: MDHEN and SYDVKM. CDR3 sequence reads: CASSLSRGTEAFF. CDR3 sequence (DNA): TGTGCCAGCAGTTTATCCCGGGGGACTGAAGCTTTCTTT.

About this clonotype itself: A much larger clone differs by one base, so this may be a read error. V and J are TRBV11-3 and TRBJ1-3, with unresolved D. The CDR3 has 14 residues. In germline, CDR1 is SGHNT, CDR2 YENEEA. Trimming pared 7 bases from V and 0 bases from J, leaving 10 bases between. This CDR3 is CASNGSFSGNTIYF. As DNA, the CDR3 is TGTGCCAGCAACGGCAGCTTCTCTGGAAACACCATATATTTT.

This clonotype was counted a few times. The J gene is TRBJ2-5, the V gene TRBV5-1; the D is unclear. This CDR3 region has 14 residues. The germline CDR1 and CDR2 sequences are SGHRS and YFSETQ. Trimming removed 0 bases from V and 3 bases from J, with 9 bases in between. Here the CDR3 reads CASSLAIREETQYF. In DNA form, the CDR3 reads TGCGCCAGCAGCTTGGCCATACGGGAAGAGACCCAGTACTTC.

The CDR3 sequence: CASSPGQSSTGELFF. The CDR3 bases are TGTGCCAGCAGTCCGGGACAGTCGAGCACCGGGGAGCTGTTTTTT. The chain recombines TRBV6-6 with TRBJ2-2; 7 positions match TRBD1. CDR3 length: 15 residues. With 5 bases clipped from V and 4 bases from J, the junction kept 7 bases outside the gene matches. Germline V CDR1 and CDR2: MNHNY, SVGAGI (reference sequence).

This clonotype was detected many times. The chain links TRBV28 to TRBJ1-5; D gene uncertain. The CDR3 has 15 residues. In germline, CDR1 is MDHEN, CDR2 SYDVKM. The V end was cut by 6 bases, the J end by 1 base, with 13 bases between. The CDR3 DNA reads as TGTGCCAGCAGGAATTCGGGGTGGAGCAATCAGCCCCAGCATTTT. This translates into CASRNSGWSNQPQHF.

The rearrangement uses TRBV4-3 and TRBJ2-3; D possibly corresponds to TRBD2 (6 bases). V was pared by 0 bases and J by 1 base, with 11 bases between. The CDR3 has 16 residues. Germline V gives CDR1 LGHNA, CDR2 YSLEER. CDR3: CASSQDLGLRTDTQYF. CDR3 coding DNA: TGCGCCAGCAGCCAAGATCTGGGACTTCGCACAGATACGCAGTATTTT.

This clonotype was counted ten times or more. The chain is built from TRBV7-3 and TRBJ2-1; TRBD2 might be the D (6 bases). CDR1 SGHTA and CDR2 FQGTGA come from the germline V gene. The V and J ends lost 5 bases and 7 bases respectively, with 12 bases between them. The CDR3 spans 13 residues. As DNA, the CDR3 is TGTGCCAGCAGCGCGGGACGGCGGAATGAGCAGTTCTTC. Its protein product is CASSAGRRNEQFF.

This clonotype was counted a few times. V usage is TRBV20-1 and J usage is TRBJ2-1; TRBD2 is a possible D gene (6 bases). The CDR3 consists of 16 residues. CDR1 is DFQATT and CDR2 is SNEGSKA in the germline V gene (reference sequence). V lost 6 bases to trimming and J lost 7 bases, with 25 bases between them. CDR3 sequence: CSAAPFQWQRANEQFF. The CDR3 coding sequence is TGCAGTGCCGCACCATTCCAGTGGCAGCGGGCGAATGAGCAGTTCTTC.

The rearrangement joins TRBV19 to TRBJ1-1; D is undetermined. This CDR3 has 14 residues. Germline CDR1 LNHDA, CDR2 SQIVND (reference sequence). The ends were cut back, 7 bases at V and 3 bases at J, with 15 bases in the middle. CDR3 region: CASNPSRRDTEAFF. As DNA, the CDR3 is TGTGCCAGTAACCCATCACGGAGGGACACTGAAGCTTTCTTT.

This clonotype occurred many times. V and J are TRBV7-2 and TRBJ2-3; TRBD2 aligns across 8 bases. From germline, CDR1 is SGHTA and CDR2 FQGNSA. Unmatched junction bases numbered 10, after V lost 4 bases and J lost 4 bases. The CDR3 extends over 16 amino acids. CDR3 region: CASSSDVGLESDTQYF. The CDR3, as DNA: TGTGCCAGCAGCTCAGATGTGGGACTAGAATCAGATACGCAGTATTTT. The whole variable domain, remainder taken from reference TRBV7-2 and TRBJ2-3, is GAGVSQSPSNKVTEKGKDVELRCDPISGHTALYWYRQSLGQGLEFLIYFQGNSAPDKSGLPSDRFSAERTGGSVSTLTIQRTQQEDSAVYLCASSSDVGLESDTQYFGPGTRLTVL.

This clonotype was recorded many times. The V call is TRBV7-8, the J call TRBJ2-7; 15 bases fit TRBD2. V gave up 4 bases and J gave up 5 bases; unmatched junction bases: 3. Germline CDR1 SGHVS, CDR2 FQNEAQ. The CDR3 spans 15 residues. The CDR3 here is CASSSGLAGGDEQYF. The CDR3 DNA sequence: TGTGCCAGCAGCTCGGGACTAGCGGGAGGTGACGAGCAGTACTTC.

The rearrangement uses TRBV10-3 and TRBJ2-7, with TRBD1 identical over 7 bases. The CDR3 loop spans 15 amino acids. CDR1 is ENHRY and CDR2 is SYGVKD in the germline V gene. The trim removed 4 bases at V and 2 bases at J, leaving 8 bases unmatched. The CDR3 region has the DNA TGTGCCATCAGTGGGGGGACAGAGGTCCCCTACGAGCAGTACTTC. Its translation: CAISGGTEVPYEQYF.

This clonotype was detected ten times or more. The CDR3 protein is CASSLTGRGATEAFF. In nucleotides, the CDR3 is TGTGCCAGCAGCTTAACGGGTAGGGGAGCCACTGAAGCTTTCTTT. The chain employs TRBV7-2 and TRBJ1-1; tentatively, D is TRBD1 (5 bases). The CDR3 length is 15 residues. Germline V gene sequence: CDR1 SGHTA, CDR2 FQGNSA. Trimming removed 2 bases from V and 4 bases from J, with 14 bases in between.